This TCR beta chain was profiled in a study of blood T cell repertoires in COVID-19. Sequenced by immunoSEQ multiplex PCR; TCRdb stores in-frame clones only, minus some. The sample comprises 70,000 to 75,000 clones, approximately 80% of which are singletons, and approximately 22% rests with the top ten. This clone was seen only once. This TCR came from a woman aged 70 to 79 with acute or convalescent COVID-19. The material sequenced was peripheral blood.

CDR3 coding DNA: TGTGCCAGCAGCTTAAGCCAGGGAGGGTACGAGCAGTACTTC. Its protein product is CASSLSQGGYEQYF. The rearrangement joins TRBV11-3 to TRBJ2-7; 7 bases agree with TRBD2. Trimming at V came to 2 bases and at J to 4 bases, leaving 5 bases not matched to a gene. Germline CDR1 reads SGHNT; CDR2 reads YENEEA. The CDR3 sequence is 14 residues long.